The 32 T cell receptor beta chains below were found in one sample sequenced in a study of CD8 T cells in Susac syndrome. Random hexamers were used to reverse transcribe the RNA input (about 0.45 to 1 ug). TCRdb reanalysed the immunoSEQ multiplex PCR reads using MiXCR and keeps one entry per CDR3 protein. The sample has 250,000 to 300,000 distinct CDR3 sequences; 65% to 90% are singletons. Sequenced material: CD8+ T cells from PBMCs. The source of these receptors is a human donor with multiple sclerosis.

V is TRBV13 and J is TRBJ2-7, with 8 nucleotides matching TRBD2. This CDR3 has 14 residues. Germline CDR1 is PRHDT and CDR2 is FYEKMQ (reference sequence). V was pared by 5 bases and J by 5 bases, with 8 bases of the junction left unmatched. CDR3 bases: TGTGCCAGCAGCCTGGGACTAGAGGTCAACGAGCAGTACTTC. This translates into CASSLGLEVNEQYF.

This rearrangement joins TRBV7-2 to TRBJ2-7; D uncertain. This CDR3 has 14 amino acids. The V and J ends lost 4 bases and 2 bases respectively, with 12 bases between them. Germline CDR1 is SGHTA and CDR2 is FQGNSA. For the CDR3, the DNA is TGTGCCAGCAGCTCAATGGTCGGCACCTACGAGCAGTACTTC. Translation: CASSSMVGTYEQYF.

This chain links TRBV29-1 with TRBJ1-4, with TRBD1 as a possible D gene (6 bases). The germline CDR1 and CDR2 sequences are SQVTM and ANQGSEA. The ends were cut back, 4 bases at V and 8 bases at J, with 11 bases in the middle. The CDR3 loop spans 12 amino acids. CDR3 bases: TGCAGCGTTGTCACAGGGCAAGAAAAACTGTTTTTT. Its protein product is CSVVTGQEKLFF. Filled out from reference TRBV29-1 and TRBJ1-4, the complete variable domain reads SAVISQKPSRDICQRGTSLTIQCQVDSQVTMMFWYRQQPGQSLTLIATANQGSEATYESGFVIDKFPISRPNLTFSTLTVSNMSPEDSSIYLCSVVTGQEKLFFGSGTQLSVL.

The chain recombines TRBV7-9 with TRBJ2-3; 9 nucleotides align to TRBD2. Germline V CDR1 and CDR2: SEHNR, FQNEAQ (reference sequence). This CDR3 comprises 18 residues. Trimming at V came to 5 bases and at J to 4 bases, leaving 16 bases not matched to a gene. Here the CDR3 DNA reads TGTGCCAGCAGCCCAGGTGGTGGAGGTAGCGGGAGTCCAGATACGCAGTATTTT. Its protein is CASSPGGGGSGSPDTQYF.

In this sample, this clonotype turned up once. V usage is TRBV7-9 and J usage is TRBJ2-7; the D call may be TRBD1 or TRBD2 (5 bases each). Trimming cost V 7 bases and J 3 bases, with 25 bases left between them. The CDR3 totals 17 residues. CDR1 is SEHNR, CDR2 FQNEAQ, per germline (reference sequence). The CDR3 is CASNRPPTGTEHYEQYF. In DNA, the CDR3 is TGTGCCAGCAACCGACCCCCAACCGGGACGGAACACTACGAGCAGTACTTC.

The gene calls are TRBV29-1 and TRBJ2-1; TRBD2 matches 11 bases. The germline gives CDR1 SQVTM, CDR2 ANQGSEA. Unmatched junction bases numbered 9, after V lost 3 bases and J lost 2 bases. The CDR3 sequence is 17 residues long. The CDR3 protein is CSVEGHSGRAAYNEQFF. As DNA, the CDR3 is TGCAGCGTTGAGGGGCATAGCGGGAGGGCCGCCTACAATGAGCAGTTCTTC.

To note about this clonotype: Sequence at one end of the junction differs from germline and may be a read error. This chain joins TRBV7-9 and TRBJ2-5; D gene unclear. The CDR3 runs 17 residues. CDR1 and CDR2 from the germline V gene are SEHNR and FQNEAQ (reference sequence). CDR3 DNA sequence: TGTGCCAGCAGCTTAGACACACGAGTAGCCGCGCAAGAGGCCCAGTACTTC. Protein product: CASSLDTRVAAQEAQYF. Full variable domain (remainder filled in from reference TRBV7-9 and TRBJ2-5): DTGVSQNPRHKITKRGQNVTFRCDPISEHNRLYWYRQTLGQGPEFLTYFQNEAQLEKSRLLSDRFSAERPKGSFSTLEIQRTEQGDSAMYLCASSLDTRVAAQEAQYFGPGTRLLVL.

V gene TRBV12-3 or TRBV12-4 combines with J gene TRBJ1-5; 10 positions agree with TRBD1. After removal of 3 bases from V and 3 bases from J, the junction contained 5 bases not matched to a gene. This CDR3 has 16 residues. The CDR3 coding sequence is TGTGCCAGCAGTTTCGGGACAGGGGTTTACAATCAGCCCCAGCATTTT. Amino acid sequence: CASSFGTGVYNQPQHF.

This clonotype came up many times. V gene TRBV7-2 combines with J gene TRBJ2-5; D possibly corresponds to TRBD1 (6 bases). The V gene's germline CDR1 is SGHTA and CDR2 FQGNSA. This CDR3 spans 15 amino acids. The V gene lost 5 bases and the J gene lost 5 bases, with 18 bases spanning the gap. The DNA of the CDR3 is TGTGCCAGCAGCCTGGGCCGCGTCCAGGGGGAGACCCAGTACTTC. Protein: CASSLGRVQGETQYF. The variable domain in full, with the rest retrieved from reference TRBV7-2 and TRBJ2-5, is GAGVSQSPSNKVTEKGKDVELRCDPISGHTALYWYRQSLGQGLEFLIYFQGNSAPDKSGLPSDRFSAERTGGSVSTLTIQRTQQEDSAVYLCASSLGRVQGETQYFGPGTRLLVL.

The chain recombines TRBV28 with TRBJ1-1; D gene ambiguous. The germline gives CDR1 MDHEN, CDR2 SYDVKM. The CDR3 extends over 13 amino acids. Trimming took 6 bases from V and 1 from J, leaving 9 bases between them. Here the CDR3 reads CASSPSWNTEAFF. CDR3 nucleotide sequence: TGTGCCAGCAGCCCCTCATGGAACACTGAAGCTTTCTTT.

The genes are TRBV30 and TRBJ2-1, with 10 bases fitting TRBD2. The V and J ends lost 4 bases and 8 bases, in that order; junction bases with no gene match: 5. The CDR3 loop spans 13 amino acids. Germline V gives CDR1 GTSNPN, CDR2 SVGIG (reference sequence). This CDR3 reads CAWTSGRGDEQFF. The CDR3 DNA sequence: TGTGCCTGGACTAGCGGGAGAGGCGATGAGCAGTTCTTC. The variable domain in full, with the rest retrieved from reference TRBV30 and TRBJ2-1, is SQTIHQWPATLVQPVGSPLSLECTVEGTSNPNLYWYRQAAGRGLQLLFYSVGIGQISSEVPQNLSASRPQDRQFILSSKKLLLSDSGFYLCAWTSGRGDEQFFGPGTRLTVL.

The V and J genes are TRBV20-1 and TRBJ1-5; D is perhaps TRBD1 (6 bases). The V gene's germline CDR1 is DFQATT and CDR2 SNEGSKA (reference sequence). Trimming left V 3 bases short and J 4 bases short, with 19 bases between. The CDR3 runs 16 residues. CDR3 nucleotide sequence: TGCAGTGCTAGGGTCCGGTGGGGGGGCCGGAATCAGCCCCAGCATTTT. It specifies CSARVRWGGRNQPQHF.

The chain joins TRBV20-1 to TRBJ1-1, with D unresolved. V gave up 5 bases and J gave up 2 bases, with 12 bases separating them. The germline V gene has CDR1 DFQATT and CDR2 SNEGSKA (reference sequence). The CDR3 extends over 13 amino acids. The CDR3 DNA reads TGCAGTGCTCCGGACGGGTTCAACACTGAAGCTTTCTTT. Amino acids: CSAPDGFNTEAFF.

The chain links TRBV11-2 to TRBJ1-1, with D possibly TRBD1 on 6 matching bases. The CDR3 covers 14 residues. Trimming removed 5 bases at V and 4 bases at J, with 14 bases between. Germline V CDR1 and CDR2: SGHAT, FQNNGV. The CDR3 loop reads CASSQEGEATEAFF. CDR3 sequence (DNA): TGTGCCAGCAGCCAGGAGGGGGAGGCCACTGAAGCTTTCTTT. Full variable domain (missing parts from reference TRBV11-2 and TRBJ1-1): EAGVAQSPRYKIIEKRQSVAFWCNPISGHATLYWYQQILGQGPKLLIQFQNNGVVDDSQLPKDRFSAERLKGVDSTLKIQPAKLEDSAVYLCASSQEGEATEAFFGQGTRLTVV.

V gene TRBV12-1 combines with J gene TRBJ2-7; TRBD2 is taken as the D call from the table, unchecked against the DNA. TRBV12-1 is a known pseudogene. The CDR3 extends over 16 amino acids. The CDR3, as DNA: TGTGCCAGCAGCCCTCCCCCCCGGCAGGCCCCCTACGAGCAGTACTTC. Protein: CASSPPPRQAPYEQYF.

This chain connects TRBV5-8 to TRBJ2-3; 8 bases align to TRBD1. The CDR3 spans 14 residues. From germline, CDR1 is SGHTS and CDR2 YDEGEE. V lost 3 bases and J lost 6; bases outside the gene matches: 6. CDR3 sequence reads: CASSYRQGPDTQYF. DNA of the CDR3: TGTGCCAGCAGCTATCGACAGGGGCCTGATACGCAGTATTTT.

The chain is built from TRBV9 and TRBJ1-1; D remains unclear. The CDR3 consists of 16 residues. The V end lost 2 bases, the J end lost 1 base, and 15 bases lay between the germline ends. Germline assignment: CDR1 SGDLS and CDR2 YYNGEE. The CDR3 DNA reads TGTGCCAGCAGCGTCTCCCAACTCGAAGGGAACACTGAAGCTTTCTTT. Translated: CASSVSQLEGNTEAFF. The full variable domain, with the rest looked up from reference TRBV9 and TRBJ1-1, is DSGVTQTPKHLITATGQRVTLRCSPRSGDLSVYWYQQSLDQGLQFLIQYYNGEERAKGNILERFSAQQFPDLHSELNLSSLELGDSALYFCASSVSQLEGNTEAFFGQGTRLTVV.

The V call is TRBV28, the J call TRBJ2-1, with a possible D match to TRBD2 (6 bases). This CDR3 has 14 residues. Germline CDR1 reads MDHEN; CDR2 reads SYDVKM. The V end was cut by 2 bases, the J end by 6 bases, with 11 bases between. In nucleotides, the CDR3 is TGTGCCAGCAGTTTAGGGAGCGGGTCCAATGAGCAGTTCTTC. It encodes CASSLGSGSNEQFF.

The V call is TRBV11-3, the J call TRBJ2-2; D may correspond to TRBD1 or TRBD2 (5 bases each). Germline values: CDR1 SGHNT, CDR2 YENEEA. CDR3 length: 12 amino acids. V lost 5 bases, J lost 5 bases, and 6 bases lay in between. For the CDR3, the DNA is TGTGCCAGCAGCGGGGGAACCGGGGAGCTGTTTTTT. This gives the protein CASSGGTGELFF.

This clonotype appeared a few times. The V call is TRBV11-1, the J call TRBJ2-3, with D hard to call. V was clipped by 3 bases and J by 3 bases, with 16 bases between them. Looked up from germline, CDR1 is SGHAT and CDR2 is FQDESV (reference sequence). This CDR3 has 16 residues. CDR3 residues: CASSFSGRLETDTQYF. The CDR3 coding sequence is TGTGCCAGCAGCTTTTCTGGTCGCTTAGAGACAGATACGCAGTATTTT. The complete variable domain, with remaining parts taken from reference TRBV11-1 and TRBJ2-3, reads EAEVAQSPRYKITEKSQAVAFWCDPISGHATLYWYRQILGQGPELLVQFQDESVVDDSQLPKDRFSAERLKGVDSTLKIQPAELGDSAMYLCASSFSGRLETDTQYFGPGTRLTVL.

This clonotype was counted a few times. The chain uses TRBV5-6 and TRBJ2-7, with TRBD1 identical over 8 bases. The germline V gene has CDR1 SGHDT and CDR2 YYEEEE. V trimming: 1 base; J trimming: 2 bases; junction bases outside the gene matches: 2. CDR3 length equals 14 residues. The CDR3 DNA sequence: TGTGCCAGCAGCTTGCAGGACAGGGCCTACGAGCAGTACTTC. It translates to CASSLQDRAYEQYF. Full variable domain (outside the CDR3, taken from reference TRBV5-6 and TRBJ2-7): DAGVTQSPTHLIKTRGQQVTLRCSPKSGHDTVSWYQQALGQGPQFIFQYYEEEERQRGNFPDRFSGHQFPNYSSELNVNALLLGDSALYLCASSLQDRAYEQYFGPGTRLTVT.

This sequence joins TRBV20-1 and TRBJ2-7; the D call may be TRBD1 or TRBD2 (5 bases each). V lost 2 bases to trimming and J lost 4 bases, with 27 bases between them. The CDR3 spans 18 residues. Germline lookup yields CDR1 DFQATT and CDR2 SNEGSKA (reference sequence). The CDR3 reads CSARKPLNSRGERYEQYF. The CDR3, as DNA: TGCAGTGCTAGAAAACCCCTGAATTCGAGGGGAGAGCGTTACGAGCAGTACTTC.

The chain joins TRBV5-8 to TRBJ2-7; weak D call: TRBD2 (5 bases). The CDR3 runs 12 residues. Germline values: CDR1 SGHTS, CDR2 YDEGEE. V dropped 5 bases and J dropped 4 bases, with 10 bases sitting between them. The CDR3 loop reads CASSEAVYEQYF. CDR3 coding DNA: TGTGCCAGCAGTGAAGCGGTATACGAGCAGTACTTC.

The V and J genes are TRBV5-6 and TRBJ1-4, with D maybe TRBD1 (5 bases). CDR3 length: 14 amino acids. Deletions cut 5 bases from V and 5 bases from J, with 13 bases between. The V gene's germline CDR1 is SGHDT and CDR2 YYEEEE. In DNA form, the CDR3 reads TGTGCCAGCAGGCCCCTGGGACCGAATGAAAAACTGTTTTTT. The encoded protein is CASRPLGPNEKLFF.

The chain is built from TRBV29-1 and TRBJ1-3; TRBD1 matches at 7 bases. Per germline, CDR1 SQVTM and CDR2 ANQGSEA. The junction had 0 bases not matched to a gene; V was cut back by 3 bases and J by 4 bases. The CDR3 totals 12 residues. Here the CDR3 DNA reads TGCAGCGTTGAGACAGGGGGAAACACCATATATTTT. Protein product: CSVETGGNTIYF.

This clonotype appeared a few times. The chain combines TRBV20-1 with TRBJ2-3, with a possible D match to TRBD2 (6 bases). The CDR3 consists of 14 residues. V was pared by 3 bases and J by 5 bases, with 15 bases between. Germline V gene data show CDR1 as DFQATT and CDR2 as SNEGSKA (reference sequence). CDR3 nucleotide sequence: TGCAGTGCTAGGACGGAACCGGGAGAAGATACGCAGTATTTT. It yields the protein CSARTEPGEDTQYF.

The chain has TRBV9 and TRBJ2-7, with D maybe TRBD2 (6 bases). The germline V gene encodes CDR1 SGDLS and CDR2 YYNGEE. This CDR3 spans 16 amino acids. Trimming shortened V by 2 bases and J by 1 base, and 16 bases separated the two germline ends. CDR3 loop: CASSVRIPGVSYEQYF. Written as DNA, the CDR3 is TGTGCCAGCAGCGTCCGGATACCGGGGGTTTCCTACGAGCAGTACTTC. Supplemented by reference TRBV9 and TRBJ2-7, the full variable domain reads DSGVTQTPKHLITATGQRVTLRCSPRSGDLSVYWYQQSLDQGLQFLIQYYNGEERAKGNILERFSAQQFPDLHSELNLSSLELGDSALYFCASSVRIPGVSYEQYFGPGTRLTVT.

The chain combines TRBV5-6 with TRBJ2-7, with 9 bases identical to TRBD1. This CDR3 is built from 15 residues. Germline V lookup: CDR1 SGHDT, CDR2 YYEEEE. Trimming took 2 bases from V and 2 from J; bases not matched to a gene: 5. As DNA, the CDR3 is TGTGCCAGCAGCTTTATGACAGGGGGTACCTACGAGCAGTACTTC. As protein: CASSFMTGGTYEQYF.

The chain employs TRBV2 and TRBJ1-3; 7 bases are a match to TRBD1. J lost 5 bases, V lost 7 bases, and 5 bases had no gene match. The CDR3 extends over 13 amino acids. The germline V gene has CDR1 SNHLY and CDR2 FYNNEI. CDR3 sequence: CASMGTERNTIYF. CDR3 sequence (DNA): TGTGCCAGCATGGGGACAGAGAGAAACACCATATATTTT.

This rearrangement joins TRBV11-2 to TRBJ2-5; 10 nucleotides agree with TRBD1. CDR1 is SGHAT and CDR2 is FQNNGV in the germline V gene. Germline trimming cut 1 base from V and 4 bases from J; bases unmatched to any gene: 9. The CDR3 runs to 17 residues. The CDR3 sequence: CASSLVVFGTGVETQYF. The CDR3 DNA is TGTGCCAGCAGCTTAGTCGTGTTCGGGACAGGGGTAGAGACCCAGTACTTC. Full variable domain (outside the CDR3, taken from reference TRBV11-2 and TRBJ2-5): EAGVAQSPRYKIIEKRQSVAFWCNPISGHATLYWYQQILGQGPKLLIQFQNNGVVDDSQLPKDRFSAERLKGVDSTLKIQPAKLEDSAVYLCASSLVVFGTGVETQYFGPGTRLLVL.

The CDR3: CASSYSTAGGRYLRGTGELFF. Here the CDR3 DNA reads TGTGCCAGCAGTTACTCGACAGCGGGAGGGCGGTATCTTCGAGGCACCGGGGAGCTGTTTTTT. This chain connects TRBV6-5 to TRBJ2-2; 10 positions agree with TRBD2. The V segment lost 0 bases and the J segment 4 bases; nucleotides outside the gene matches: 17. Germline assignment: CDR1 MNHEY and CDR2 SVGAGI. CDR3 length: 21 residues.

This chain joins TRBV28 and TRBJ2-7; TRBD1 agrees at 10 bases. Trimming took 8 bases from V and 3 from J; bases not matched to a gene: 10. Germline V gene lookup returns CDR1 MDHEN and CDR2 SYDVKM. This CDR3 region has 15 residues. The CDR3 bases are TGTGCCAGCGATCTTTGGACAGGGGGACGCTACGAGCAGTACTTC. Translation gives CASDLWTGGRYEQYF.